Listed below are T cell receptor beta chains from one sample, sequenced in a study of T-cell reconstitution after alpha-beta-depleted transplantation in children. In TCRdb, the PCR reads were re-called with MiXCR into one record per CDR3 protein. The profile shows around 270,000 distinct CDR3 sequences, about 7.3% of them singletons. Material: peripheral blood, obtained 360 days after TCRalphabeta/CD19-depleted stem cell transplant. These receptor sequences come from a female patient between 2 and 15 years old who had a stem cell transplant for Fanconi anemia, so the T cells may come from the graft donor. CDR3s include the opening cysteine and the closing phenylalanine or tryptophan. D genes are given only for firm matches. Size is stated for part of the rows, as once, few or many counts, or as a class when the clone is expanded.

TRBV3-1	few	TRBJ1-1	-	CASSQGGGLFTEAFF	TGTGCCAGCAGCCAAGGAGGAGGGTTATTCACTGAAGCTTTCTTT
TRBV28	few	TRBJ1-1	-	CASSPTYSGEQPPFEAFF	TGTGCCAGCAGCCCGACTTACTCGGGTGAACAGCCCCCCTTTGAAGCTTTCTTT
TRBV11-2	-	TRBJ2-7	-	CASGGWAYEQYF	TGTGCCAGCGGAGGATGGGCCTACGAGCAGTACTTC
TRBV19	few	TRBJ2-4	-	CASSMILAKNIQYF	TGTGCCAGTAGTATGATCCTAGCCAAAAACATTCAGTACTTC
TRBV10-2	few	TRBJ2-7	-	CASSNRGGVYEQYF	TGCGCCAGCAGTAACAGGGGGGGTGTCTACGAGCAGTACTTC
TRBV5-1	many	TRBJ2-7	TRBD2	CASSPLVAGGHEQYF	TGCGCCAGCAGCCCCCTCGTAGCGGGAGGCCACGAGCAGTACTTC
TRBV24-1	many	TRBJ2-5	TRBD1	CATSDPRTGRVKETQYF	TGTGCCACCAGTGACCCGCGGACAGGCAGAGTCAAAGAGACCCAGTACTTC
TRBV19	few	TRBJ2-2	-	CAAVGNTGELFF	TGTGCCGCCGTAGGAAACACCGGGGAGCTGTTTTTT
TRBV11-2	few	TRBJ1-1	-	CASSLGFHYNTEAFF	TGTGCCAGCAGCTTAGGCTTTCATTATAACACTGAAGCTTTCTTT
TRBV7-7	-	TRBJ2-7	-	CASTSPGQRYEQYF	TGTGCCAGCACCTCTCCGGGACAAAGGTACGAGCAGTACTTC
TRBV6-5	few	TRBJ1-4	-	CASSYSGYREKLFF	TGTGCCAGCAGTTACTCGGGGTACAGGGAAAAACTGTTTTTT
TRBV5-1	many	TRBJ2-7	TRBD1	CASSWGTVSSYEQYF	TGCGCCAGCAGCTGGGGGACAGTTTCCTCCTACGAGCAGTACTTC
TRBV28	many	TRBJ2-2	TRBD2	CASSSPGGRTGELFF	TGTGCCAGCAGTTCGCCGGGAGGGAGGACCGGGGAGCTGTTTTTT
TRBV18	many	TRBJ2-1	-	CASSPPWDNEQFF	TGTGCCAGCTCACCACCATGGGACAATGAGCAGTTCTTC
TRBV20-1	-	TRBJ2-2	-	CSARVNRVAGELFF	TGCAGTGCTAGAGTTAACAGGGTGGCGGGGGAGCTGTTTTTT
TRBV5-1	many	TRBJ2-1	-	CASSRTQGRQFF	TGCGCCAGCAGCCGGACCCAAGGGAGGCAGTTCTTC
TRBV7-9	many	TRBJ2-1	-	CASSLSTRVLYNEQFF	TGTGCCAGCAGCCTTTCGACTAGGGTGCTGTACAATGAGCAGTTCTTC
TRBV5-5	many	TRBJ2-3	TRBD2	CASSVWTSGSTDTQYF	TGTGCCAGCAGCGTATGGACTAGCGGGAGCACAGATACGCAGTATTTT
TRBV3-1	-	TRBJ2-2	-	CASSQVRLGGELFF	TGTGCCAGCAGCCAAGTTCGGCTGGGCGGGGAGCTGTTTTTT
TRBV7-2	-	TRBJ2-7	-	CASSLGRQPMSYEQYF	TGTGCCAGCAGCTTAGGTAGACAGCCGATGTCCTACGAGCAGTACTTC
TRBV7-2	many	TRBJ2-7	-	CASSLAKEYRFEQYF	TGTGCCAGCAGCTTAGCGAAGGAATACAGGTTTGAGCAGTACTTC
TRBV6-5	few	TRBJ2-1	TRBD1	CASSSSGQGSNEQFF	TGTGCCAGCAGTTCGTCAGGACAGGGGTCAAATGAGCAGTTCTTC
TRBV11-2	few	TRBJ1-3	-	CASSLSPTFSGNTIYF	TGTGCCAGCAGCTTATCACCGACTTTCTCTGGAAACACCATATATTTT
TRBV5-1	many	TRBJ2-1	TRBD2	CASSPVQTSGGNEQFF	TGCGCCAGCAGCCCCGTCCAGACTAGCGGTGGTAATGAGCAGTTCTTC
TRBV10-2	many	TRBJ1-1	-	CASSPGGTNTEAFF	TGCGCCAGCAGTCCCGGGGGAACCAACACTGAAGCTTTCTTT
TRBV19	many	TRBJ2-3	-	CASSMSRKGTDTQYF	TGTGCCAGTAGTATGTCTAGAAAGGGCACAGATACGCAGTATTTT
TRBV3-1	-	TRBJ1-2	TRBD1	CASSQATGTANGYTF	TGTGCCAGCAGCCAAGCCACCGGGACAGCTAATGGCTACACCTTC
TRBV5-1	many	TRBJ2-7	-	CASSPKLYEQYF	TGCGCCAGCAGCCCTAAACTCTACGAGCAGTACTTC
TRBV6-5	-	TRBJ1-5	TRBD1	CASSYKPGQGTNQPQHF	TGTGCCAGCAGTTACAAGCCAGGACAGGGCACCAATCAGCCCCAGCATTTT
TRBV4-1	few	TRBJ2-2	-	CASSPGWASETTGELFF	TGCGCCAGCAGTCCCGGGTGGGCTAGCGAGACCACCGGGGAGCTGTTTTTT
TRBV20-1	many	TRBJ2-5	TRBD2	CSASGSRGGSQETQYF	TGCAGTGCTAGCGGATCGCGGGGGGGTTCGCAAGAGACCCAGTACTTC
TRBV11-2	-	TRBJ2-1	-	CASSPLGPQGGGFGYNEQFF	TGTGCCAGCAGCCCGTTAGGCCCCCAGGGGGGGGGCTTCGGGTACAATGAGCAGTTCTTC
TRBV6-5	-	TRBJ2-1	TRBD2	CASSYTRGTSASYNEQFF	TGTGCCAGCAGTTACACACGCGGGACTAGCGCCTCCTACAATGAGCAGTTCTTC
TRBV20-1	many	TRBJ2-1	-	CSAREEDLHNEQFF	TGCAGTGCTAGAGAGGAGGACCTTCACAATGAGCAGTTCTTC
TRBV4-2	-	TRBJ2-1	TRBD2	CASSQDDAGGPNNEQFF	TGTGCCAGCAGCCAAGACGATGCGGGGGGCCCTAACAATGAGCAGTTCTTC
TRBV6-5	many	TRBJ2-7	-	CASSYYEQYF	TGTGCCAGCAGTTACTACGAGCAGTACTTC
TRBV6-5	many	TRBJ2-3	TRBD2	CASSYSGTSTDTQYF	TGTGCCAGCAGTTACTCCGGGACTAGCACGGATACGCAGTATTTT
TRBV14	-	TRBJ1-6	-	CASSQDMGVSPLHF	TGTGCCAGCAGCCAAGATATGGGGGTTTCACCCCTCCACTTT
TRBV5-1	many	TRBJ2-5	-	CASSLLAGPETQYF	TGCGCCAGCAGCTTGCTAGCTGGGCCTGAGACCCAGTACTTC
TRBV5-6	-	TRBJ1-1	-	CASSLGLITEAFF	TGTGCCAGCAGCTTGGGTTTAATCACTGAAGCTTTCTTT
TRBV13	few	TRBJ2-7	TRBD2	CASSLGLAGPGEQYF	TGTGCCAGCAGCCTCGGACTAGCGGGACCGGGGGAGCAGTACTTC
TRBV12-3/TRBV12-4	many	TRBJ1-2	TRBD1	CASSSGTARNPGYTF	TGTGCCAGCAGTTCCGGGACAGCTCGAAATCCTGGCTACACCTTC
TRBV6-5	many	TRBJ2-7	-	CASSYSIQDHSYEQYF	TGTGCCAGCAGTTACTCGATTCAGGACCACTCCTACGAGCAGTACTTC